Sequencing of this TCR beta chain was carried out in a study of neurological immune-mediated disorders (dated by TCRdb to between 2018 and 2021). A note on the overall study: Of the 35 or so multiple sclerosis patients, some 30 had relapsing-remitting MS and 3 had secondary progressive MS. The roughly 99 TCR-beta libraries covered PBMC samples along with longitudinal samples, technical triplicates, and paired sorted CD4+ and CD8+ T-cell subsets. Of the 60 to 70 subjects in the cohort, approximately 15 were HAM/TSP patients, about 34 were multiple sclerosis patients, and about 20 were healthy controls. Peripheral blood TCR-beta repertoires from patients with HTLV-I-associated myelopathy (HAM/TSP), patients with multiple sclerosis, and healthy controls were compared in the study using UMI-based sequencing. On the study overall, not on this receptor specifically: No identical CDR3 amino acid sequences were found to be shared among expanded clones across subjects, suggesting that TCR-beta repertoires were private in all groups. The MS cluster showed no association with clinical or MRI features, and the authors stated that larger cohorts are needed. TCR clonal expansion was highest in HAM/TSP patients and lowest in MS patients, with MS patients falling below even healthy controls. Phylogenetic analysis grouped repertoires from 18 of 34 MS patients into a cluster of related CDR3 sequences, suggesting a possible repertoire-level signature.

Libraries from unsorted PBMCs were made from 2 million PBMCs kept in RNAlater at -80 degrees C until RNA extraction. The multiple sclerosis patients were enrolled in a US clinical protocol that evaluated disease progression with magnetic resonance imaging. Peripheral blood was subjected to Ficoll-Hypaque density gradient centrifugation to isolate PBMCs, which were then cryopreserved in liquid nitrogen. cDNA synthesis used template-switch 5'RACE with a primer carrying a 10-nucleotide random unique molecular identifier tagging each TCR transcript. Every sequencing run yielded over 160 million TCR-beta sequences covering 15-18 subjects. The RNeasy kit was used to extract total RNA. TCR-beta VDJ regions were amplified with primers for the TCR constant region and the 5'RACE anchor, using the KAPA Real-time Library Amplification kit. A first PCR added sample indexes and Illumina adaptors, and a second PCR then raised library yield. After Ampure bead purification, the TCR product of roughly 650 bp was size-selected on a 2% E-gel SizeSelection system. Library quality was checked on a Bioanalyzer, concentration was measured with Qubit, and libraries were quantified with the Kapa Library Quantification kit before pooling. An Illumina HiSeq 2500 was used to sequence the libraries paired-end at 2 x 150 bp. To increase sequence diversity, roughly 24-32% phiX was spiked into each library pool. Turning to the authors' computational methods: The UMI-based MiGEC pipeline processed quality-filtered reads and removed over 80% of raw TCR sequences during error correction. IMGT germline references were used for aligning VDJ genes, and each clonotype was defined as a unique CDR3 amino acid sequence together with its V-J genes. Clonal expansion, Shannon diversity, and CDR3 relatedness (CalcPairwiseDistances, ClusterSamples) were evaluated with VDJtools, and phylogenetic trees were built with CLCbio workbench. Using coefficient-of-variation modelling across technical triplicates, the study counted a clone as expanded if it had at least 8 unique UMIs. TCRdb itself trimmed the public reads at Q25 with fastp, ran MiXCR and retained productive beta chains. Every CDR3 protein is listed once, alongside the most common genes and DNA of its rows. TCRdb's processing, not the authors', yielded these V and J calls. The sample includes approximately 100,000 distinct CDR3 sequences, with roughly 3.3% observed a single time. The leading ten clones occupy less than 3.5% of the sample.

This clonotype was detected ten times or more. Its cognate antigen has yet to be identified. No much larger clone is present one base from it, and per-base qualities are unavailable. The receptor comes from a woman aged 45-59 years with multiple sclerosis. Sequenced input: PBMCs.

The encoded CDR3 is CASSQDGRSYGYTF. The DNA is as follows: TGTGCCAGCAGCCAAGATGGCAGATCATATGGCTACACCTTC. The receptor chain draws on TRBV14 and TRBJ1-2; the D gene remains uncertain. The CDR3 contains 14 residues, cysteine and phenylalanine counted. Just CDR3 DNA is preserved here, 42 bases in frame from base 1. V and J are truncated by 0 bases and 5 bases respectively, leaving an intervening sequence of 10 bases. From the germline V gene, CDR1 is SGHDN and CDR2 is FVKESK.